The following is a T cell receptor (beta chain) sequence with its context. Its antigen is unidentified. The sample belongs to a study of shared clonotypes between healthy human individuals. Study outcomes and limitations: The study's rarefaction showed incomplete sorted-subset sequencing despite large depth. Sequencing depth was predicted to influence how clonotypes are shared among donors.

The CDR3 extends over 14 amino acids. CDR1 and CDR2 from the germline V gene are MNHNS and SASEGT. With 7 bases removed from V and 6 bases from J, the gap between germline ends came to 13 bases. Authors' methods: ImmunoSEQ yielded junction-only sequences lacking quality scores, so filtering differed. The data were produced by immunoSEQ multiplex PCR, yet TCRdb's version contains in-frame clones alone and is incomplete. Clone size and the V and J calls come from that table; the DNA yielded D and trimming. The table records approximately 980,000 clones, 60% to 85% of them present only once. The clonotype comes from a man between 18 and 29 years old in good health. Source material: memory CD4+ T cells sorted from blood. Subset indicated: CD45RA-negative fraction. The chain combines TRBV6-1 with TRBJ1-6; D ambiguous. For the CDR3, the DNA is TGTGCCAGCATTTCAGATTTGGGTAATTCACCCCTCCACTTT. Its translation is CASISDLGNSPLHF.